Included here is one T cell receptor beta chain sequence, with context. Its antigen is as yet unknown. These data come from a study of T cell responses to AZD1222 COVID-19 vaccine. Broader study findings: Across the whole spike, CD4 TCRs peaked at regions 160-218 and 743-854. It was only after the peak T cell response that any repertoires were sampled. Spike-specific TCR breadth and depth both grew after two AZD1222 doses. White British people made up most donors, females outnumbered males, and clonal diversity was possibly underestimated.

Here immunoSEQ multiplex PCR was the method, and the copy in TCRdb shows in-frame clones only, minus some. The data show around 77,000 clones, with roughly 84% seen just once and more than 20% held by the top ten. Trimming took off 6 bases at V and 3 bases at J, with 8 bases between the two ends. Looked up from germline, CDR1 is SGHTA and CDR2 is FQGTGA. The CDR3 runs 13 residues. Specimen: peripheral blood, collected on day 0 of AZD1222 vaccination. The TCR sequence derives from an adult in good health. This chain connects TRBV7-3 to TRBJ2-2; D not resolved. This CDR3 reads CASSQTHTGELFF. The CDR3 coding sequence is TGTGCCAGCAGTCAGACTCACACCGGGGAGCTGTTTTTT.